Listed here are 26 T cell receptor beta chains from one sample, sequenced in a study of human T cells and chemical hapten exposure. Sample time point: patch test 1, 2 weeks after DPC sensitization. Treatment specified: therapeutic diphenylcyclopropenone sensitization with weekly scalp DPC. TCRdb itself ran the RACE reads through MiXCR, one entry per CDR3 protein. The top ten clones hold 1.5% to 1.9% of a sample with 70,000 to 100,000 distinct CDR3 sequences, approximately 8% of them seen once. Sequenced here: whole blood, sampled in connection with sensitization to the hapten diphenylcyclopropenone (DPC). Receptor source: a woman in her twenties or thirties with alopecia areata. Some clones in this sample may be carry-over from other donors' samples.

In this sample, this clonotype turned up a few times. The chain couples TRBV15 to TRBJ1-1; D call uncertain. CDR3 length: 17 amino acids. CDR1 is LNHNV and CDR2 is YYDKDF in the germline V gene (reference sequence). V was shortened by 0 bases and J by 0 bases, with 14 bases between the two germline ends. CDR3 loop: CATSRDRAILMNTEAFF. The DNA for the CDR3 is TGTGCCACCAGCAGAGATCGAGCTATACTCATGAACACTGAAGCTTTCTTT. Based on the CDR3 plus reference TRBV15 and TRBJ1-1, the full variable domain is DAMVIQNPRYQVTQFGKPVTLSCSQTLNHNVMYWYQQKSSQAPKLLFHYYDKDFNNEADTPDNFQSRRPNTSFCFLDIRSPGLGDTAMYLCATSRDRAILMNTEAFFGQGTRLTVV.

This clonotype has ten or more counts. The genes are TRBV4-1 and TRBJ2-7, with 9 bases aligning to TRBD1. Germline V gene sequence: CDR1 MGHRA, CDR2 YSYEKL. The CDR3 is 14 amino acids. V was pared by 0 bases and J by 5 bases, with 2 bases of the junction left unmatched. The CDR3 region has the DNA TGCGCCAGCAGCCAAGAACGGGACAGGGACGAGCAGTACTTC. Translation: CASSQERDRDEQYF.

This clonotype showed up many times. The chain combines TRBV7-9 with TRBJ1-1; 12 positions agree with TRBD1. Germline-derived CDR1 and CDR2 are SEHNR and FQNEAQ (reference sequence). V was pared by 6 bases and J by 1 base, with 15 bases of the junction left unmatched. The CDR3 is made up of 19 amino acids. CDR3 amino acids: CASRSKTGTGGRGNTEAFF. In DNA form, the CDR3 reads TGTGCCAGCAGATCAAAAACCGGGACAGGGGGCCGGGGGAACACTGAAGCTTTCTTT.

This chain links TRBV6-5 with TRBJ1-1; D ambiguous. V dropped 10 bases and J dropped 7 bases, with 13 bases sitting between them. This CDR3 is built from 11 residues. Germline CDR1 is MNHEY and CDR2 is SVGAGI. CDR3 amino acids: CATRTVFEAFF. The CDR3 DNA reads as TGTGCCACTCGTACAGTGTTTGAAGCTTTCTTT.

The table lists this clonotype with many counts. The chain uses TRBV9 and TRBJ1-3, with a weak D call TRBD1 (5 bases). Trimming took 0 bases from V and 0 from J, leaving 10 bases between them. The germline V gene has CDR1 SGDLS and CDR2 YYNGEE. This CDR3 spans 16 amino acids. The CDR3 here is CASSVAPGTSGNTIYF. In nucleotides, the CDR3 is TGTGCCAGCAGCGTAGCTCCCGGGACCTCTGGAAACACCATATATTTT.

Note on this clonotype: A single base separates this from a much larger clone, so it may be a read error. The rearrangement uses TRBV18 and TRBJ2-7, with TRBD2 matching over 9 bases. The CDR3 loop spans 15 amino acids. The germline gives CDR1 KGHSH, CDR2 LQKENI. Losses at the gene ends were 3 bases for V and 6 bases for J; bases not matched to a gene: 9. The CDR3 spells CASSPPGGGAGEQYF. The CDR3 DNA is TGTGCCAGCTCACCCCCCGGCGGGGGGGCAGGCGAGCAGTACTTC.

This clonotype has just a few counts. The chain uses TRBV20-1 and TRBJ2-7, with D tentatively TRBD1 (5 bases). This CDR3 contains 15 residues. Germline V gives CDR1 DFQATT, CDR2 SNEGSKA (reference sequence). Trimming shortened V by 0 bases and J by 0 bases, and 12 bases separated the two germline ends. Written as DNA, the CDR3 is TGCAGTGCTAGAGATGTTGACAGAAACTCCTACGAGCAGTACTTC. Amino acid sequence: CSARDVDRNSYEQYF.

This clonotype was recorded many times. The CDR3: CSAFGEAGVADTQYF. In nucleotides, the CDR3 is TGCAGTGCCTTTGGTGAGGCGGGGGTTGCAGATACGCAGTATTTT. V usage is TRBV20-1 and J usage is TRBJ2-3; 7 nucleotides align to TRBD2. Losses at the gene ends were 6 bases for V and 4 bases for J; bases not matched to a gene: 13. From germline, CDR1 is DFQATT and CDR2 SNEGSKA (reference sequence). This CDR3 is built from 15 residues.

J is TRBJ2-2 and V is TRBV5-4; no firm D call. Between the trimmed V and J ends, which lost 1 base and 4 bases, there was a span of 5 bases. Germline V gives CDR1 SGHNT, CDR2 YYREEE (reference sequence). This CDR3 is built from 13 residues. The CDR3 DNA is TGTGCCAGCAGCTTGATAAGCACCGGGGAGCTGTTTTTT. Protein product: CASSLISTGELFF.

The chain recombines TRBV20-1 with TRBJ1-1; TRBD1 matches 7 bases. There are 19 residues in the CDR3. Germline CDR1 and CDR2: DFQATT and SNEGSKA (reference sequence). The V segment lost 3 bases and the J segment 0 bases; nucleotides outside the gene matches: 19. CDR3: CSASYPPGTAQGLNTEAFF. CDR3 bases: TGCAGTGCTAGCTATCCCCCCGGGACAGCTCAAGGCTTGAACACTGAAGCTTTCTTT.

Many counts were recorded for this clonotype. DNA of the CDR3: TGTGCCAGCAGCCCCAGTAGGGCACAGGGTCGCACAGATACGCAGTATTTT. Its protein is CASSPSRAQGRTDTQYF. The rearrangement links TRBV12-3 or TRBV12-4 to TRBJ2-3; maybe TRBD1 (6 bases). Trimming cost V 6 bases and J 1 base, with 20 bases left between them. This CDR3 contains 17 residues.

The V call is TRBV18, the J call TRBJ1-6, with 8 nucleotides matching TRBD1. V lost 2 bases and J lost 7; bases outside the gene matches: 7. This CDR3 region has 16 residues. Germline V gene sequence: CDR1 KGHSH, CDR2 LQKENI. CDR3 residues: CASSPSVRTGNSPLHF. The CDR3 nucleotides read TGTGCCAGCTCACCATCCGTGCGGACAGGGAATTCACCCCTCCACTTT.

This clonotype was counted at least ten times. J is TRBJ1-1 and V is TRBV7-8; no firm D call. V shed 5 bases and J shed 11 bases, with 21 bases lying between them. The CDR3 is made up of 14 amino acids. Germline V lookup: CDR1 SGHVS, CDR2 FQNEAQ. The CDR3 here is CASSPFQARIGAFF. CDR3 coding DNA: TGTGCCAGCAGCCCCTTCCAGGCTCGGATAGGGGCTTTCTTT. Based on the CDR3 plus reference TRBV7-8 and TRBJ1-1, the full variable domain is GAGVSQSPRYKVAKRGQDVALRCDPISGHVSLFWYQQALGQGPEFLTYFQNEAQLDKSGLPSDRFFAERPEGSVSTLKIQRTQQEDSAVYLCASSPFQARIGAFFGQGTRLTVV.

This clonotype was picked up a small number of times. The chain links TRBV20-1 to TRBJ2-3, with 7 bases lining up with TRBD2. The length of the CDR3 is 15 residues. The junction had 11 bases not matched to a gene; V was cut back by 6 bases and J by 2 bases. Germline V CDR1 and CDR2: DFQATT, SNEGSKA (reference sequence). CDR3 nucleotides: TGCAGTGCCCCTCCGCGGGGGTTAATCACAGATACGCAGTATTTT. Translation gives CSAPPRGLITDTQYF.

This clonotype has at least ten counts. V usage is TRBV7-6 and J usage is TRBJ2-2; 8 bases align to TRBD1. V was pared by 2 bases and J by 7 bases, with 9 bases of the junction left unmatched. The CDR3 is 16 amino acids. Germline V gene sequence: CDR1 SGHVS, CDR2 FNYEAQ. CDR3 amino acids: CASSLITGGDNGELFF. In DNA, the CDR3 is TGTGCCAGCAGCTTAATCACAGGGGGTGATAACGGGGAGCTGTTTTTT.

The chain carries TRBV12-3 or TRBV12-4 and TRBJ2-1; 16 bases map to TRBD2. The V segment lost 8 bases and the J segment 0 bases; nucleotides outside the gene matches: 7. This CDR3 contains 18 residues. CDR3 protein: CASLGLAGGFSSYNEQFF. For the CDR3, the DNA is TGTGCCAGCCTGGGACTAGCGGGGGGGTTCAGCTCCTACAATGAGCAGTTCTTC.

This clonotype was counted between two and nine times. The chain combines TRBV6-4 with TRBJ2-3; the match to TRBD2 covers 8 bases. Germline V gene data show CDR1 as MRHNA and CDR2 as SNTAGT. V trimming: 2 bases; J trimming: 6 bases; junction bases outside the gene matches: 10. The CDR3 totals 16 residues. The CDR3 region has the DNA TGTGCCAGCAGTGACCGGGGGGGGCCATCATCCGATACGCAGTATTTT. Encoded protein: CASSDRGGPSSDTQYF.

With respect to this clonotype: A much larger clonotype is one base distant, so this may be a read error. This chain joins TRBV10-3 and TRBJ2-3; 8 nucleotides match TRBD1. The CDR3 runs 15 residues. From germline, CDR1 is ENHRY and CDR2 SYGVKD. As DNA, the CDR3 is TGTGCCATCAGTGAGGGACAGGGTGGCACAGATACGCAGAATTTT. Protein: CAISEGQGGTDTQNF.

This clonotype was counted ten times or more. The genes are TRBV12-3 or TRBV12-4 and TRBJ1-5; D gene ambiguous. V was clipped by 4 bases and J by 8 bases, with 9 bases between them. This CDR3 comprises 12 residues. The CDR3 loop is CASSSHWEPQHF. In nucleotides, the CDR3 is TGTGCCAGCAGTTCCCATTGGGAGCCCCAGCATTTT.

This clonotype was counted ten times or more. V gene TRBV3-1 combines with J gene TRBJ1-1; TRBD1 is a possible D gene (5 bases). This CDR3 comprises 12 residues. Germline-derived CDR1 and CDR2 are LGHDT and YNNKEL (reference sequence). V was trimmed by 4 bases and J by 7 bases, leaving 10 bases between them. The CDR3 sequence is CASSPKGLEAFF. CDR3 in DNA: TGTGCCAGCAGCCCGAAGGGACTTGAAGCTTTCTTT.

This clonotype was detected a few times. The V and J genes are TRBV7-8 and TRBJ2-5; TRBD1 aligns across 7 bases. The CDR3 contains 16 residues. Germline V CDR1 and CDR2: SGHVS, FQNEAQ. The ends lost 7 bases at V and 1 base at J; junction bases unmatched: 12. CDR3 coding DNA: TGTGCCAGCACCAAATACACAGGGGCGGTCCAAGAGACCCAGTACTTC. Residues: CASTKYTGAVQETQYF.

This clonotype came up many times. The chain carries TRBV7-2 and TRBJ2-3, with TRBD1 matching 7 bases. In germline, CDR1 is SGHTA, CDR2 FQGNSA. V was pared by 5 bases and J by 10 bases, with 12 bases of the junction left unmatched. The CDR3 totals 14 residues. CDR3 sequence: CASSHGTVYFAQYF. The CDR3 nucleotides are TGTGCCAGCAGCCACGGGACAGTTTATTTTGCGCAGTATTTT.

This clonotype was observed a few times. The V call is TRBV11-2, the J call TRBJ2-1; possibly TRBD2 for D (6 bases). This CDR3 is 14 amino acids long. Germline CDR1 SGHAT, CDR2 FQNNGV. V lost 5 bases, J lost 4 bases, and 12 bases lay in between. The CDR3 sequence: CASSPGLAYNEQFF. CDR3 nucleotides: TGTGCCAGCAGCCCGGGCCTAGCGTACAATGAGCAGTTCTTC.

In this sample, this clonotype turned up many times. The junction departs from the called germline gene at one end, perhaps through a read error. The V gene is TRBV29-1, the J gene TRBJ2-4; no firm D call. The CDR3 runs 13 residues. The germline gives CDR1 SQVTM, CDR2 ANQGSEA. This chain's CDR3 is CSVKDGAKNIQYF. The DNA for the CDR3 is TGCAGCGTTAAAGACGGAGCCAAAAACATTCAGTACTTC.

This clonotype showed up many times. CDR3 residues: CASSYSQPGQGGNTIYF. The CDR3 DNA is TGTGCCAGCAGTTATTCACAACCGGGACAGGGAGGAAACACCATATATTTT. The chain uses TRBV6-5 and TRBJ1-3, with 9 nucleotides matching TRBD1. From germline, CDR1 is MNHEY and CDR2 SVGAGI. With V trimmed by 3 bases and J by 4 bases, 10 bases remained unmatched. This CDR3 spans 17 amino acids.

This clonotype was seen repeatedly, ten times or more. The chain has TRBV11-2 and TRBJ2-1; 12 nucleotides line up with TRBD2. Germline assignment: CDR1 SGHAT and CDR2 FQNNGV. J was trimmed by 4 bases and V by 3 bases; bases with no gene match: 1. This CDR3 spans 15 amino acids. CDR3 in amino acids: CASSLGTSGYNEQFF. DNA of the CDR3: TGTGCCAGCAGCTTGGGGACTAGCGGGTACAATGAGCAGTTCTTC.